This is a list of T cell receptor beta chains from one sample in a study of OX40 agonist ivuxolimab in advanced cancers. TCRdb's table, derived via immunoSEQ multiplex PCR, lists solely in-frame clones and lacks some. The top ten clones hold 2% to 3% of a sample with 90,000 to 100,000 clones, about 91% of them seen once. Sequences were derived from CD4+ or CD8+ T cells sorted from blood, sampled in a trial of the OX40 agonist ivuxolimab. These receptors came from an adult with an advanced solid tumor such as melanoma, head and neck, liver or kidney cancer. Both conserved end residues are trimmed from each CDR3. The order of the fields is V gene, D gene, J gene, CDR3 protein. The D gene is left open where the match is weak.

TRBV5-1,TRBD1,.,ASSLGQASYEQY
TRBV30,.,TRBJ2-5,AWTRSLIGETQY
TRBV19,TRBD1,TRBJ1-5,ASSTTDRFYQPQH
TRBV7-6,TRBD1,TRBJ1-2,ASSPGTGGGYGYT
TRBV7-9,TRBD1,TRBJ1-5,ASSSTGNQPQH
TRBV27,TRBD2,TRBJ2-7,ASSLFPSGRYEQY
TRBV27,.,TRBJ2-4,ASSSGRLAKNIQY
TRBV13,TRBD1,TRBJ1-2,ASSPGTGKRYGYT
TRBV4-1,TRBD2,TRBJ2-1,ASSRLAGGAYNEQF
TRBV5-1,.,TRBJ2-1,ASSLEANQQF
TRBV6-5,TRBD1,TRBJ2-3,ASTPPGQGTQY
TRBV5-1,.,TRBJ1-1,ASSLEGGTEAF
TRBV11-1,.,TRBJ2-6,ASSQSLGANVLT
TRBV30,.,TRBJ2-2,AWSGEGTVNTGELF
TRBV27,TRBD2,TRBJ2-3,ASRGLAGVPGTYTQY
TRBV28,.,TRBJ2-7,ASSLNGANEQY
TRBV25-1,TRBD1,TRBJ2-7,ASRGQGDYEQY
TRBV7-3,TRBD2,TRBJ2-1,ASSLLGGVYNEQF
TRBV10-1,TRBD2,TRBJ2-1,ASSESLAGGDEQF
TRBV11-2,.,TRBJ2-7,ASSLDIVSSEQY
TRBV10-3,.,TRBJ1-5,AISGWNQPQH
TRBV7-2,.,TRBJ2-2,ASSFGPTGELF
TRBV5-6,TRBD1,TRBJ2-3,ASSDTGDTDTQY
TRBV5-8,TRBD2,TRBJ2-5,ASSFLSGSETQY
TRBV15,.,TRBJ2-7,ATSFIRGGEQY
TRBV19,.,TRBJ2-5,ASSIWGTGTRETQY
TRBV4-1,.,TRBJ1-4,ASSRGPTGSNEKLF
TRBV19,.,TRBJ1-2,ASSVQGFLGGYT
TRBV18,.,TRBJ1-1,ASRESTGLEAF
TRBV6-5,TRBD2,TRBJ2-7,ASSRTSGGTYEQY
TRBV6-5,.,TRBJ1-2,ASSSGTFYGYT
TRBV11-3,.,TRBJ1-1,ASSLDFSAFNTEAF
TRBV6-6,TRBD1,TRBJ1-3,ASGTASGNTIY
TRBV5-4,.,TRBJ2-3,ASSILGLRTDTQY
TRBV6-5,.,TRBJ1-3,ASSLLGNTIY
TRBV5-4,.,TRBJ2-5,ASRPDRQETQY
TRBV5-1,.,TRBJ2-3,ASSWAGVTDTQY
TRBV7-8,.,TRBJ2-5,ASSQGSGFSETQY
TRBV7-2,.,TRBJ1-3,ASRQGVSGNTIY
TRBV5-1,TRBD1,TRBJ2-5,ASSPGQKSEETQY
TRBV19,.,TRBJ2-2,ASSLGDFTGELF
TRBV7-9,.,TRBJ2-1,ASSLAGVYNEQF
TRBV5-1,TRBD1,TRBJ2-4,ASSSSGTGYQNIQY
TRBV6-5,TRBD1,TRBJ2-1,ASSYPGQGYNEQF
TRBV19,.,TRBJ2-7,ASRPGQPGSYEQY
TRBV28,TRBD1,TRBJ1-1,ASQPGQGDTEAF
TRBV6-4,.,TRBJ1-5,ASSDWPRGNQPQH
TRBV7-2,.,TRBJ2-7,ASSLEGGGNEQY
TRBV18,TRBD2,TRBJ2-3,ASSPLPTSGSSASTDTQY
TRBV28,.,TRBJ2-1,ASSLKASRGGNEQF
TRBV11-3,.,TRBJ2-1,ASSPVAVRQF
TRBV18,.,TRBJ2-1,ASSPRVQGVSNEQF
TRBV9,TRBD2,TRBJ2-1,ASSFGLAGDNEQF
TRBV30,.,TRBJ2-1,AWSVPGLRSYNEQF
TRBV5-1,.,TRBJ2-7,ASSPGEYEQY
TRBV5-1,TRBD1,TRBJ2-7,ASSLLSGTGYYEQY